This T cell receptor beta chain was obtained from a study of blood T cell repertoires in COVID-19. V lost 5 bases to trimming and J lost 4 bases, with 12 bases between them. Germline CDR1 reads MNHNY; CDR2 reads SVGAGI (reference sequence). There are 14 residues in the CDR3. In the original processing: Counts of nucleated cells, estimated from reference gene primer amplification, were obtained. The repertoire was sequenced with immunoSEQ multiplex PCR; TCRdb's copy has only in-frame clones and lacks some. V and J calls and clone size are copied from that table; D and trimming were computed from the DNA. The sample shows approximately 140,000 clones, approximately 91% of them seen only once.

The gene calls are TRBV6-6 and TRBJ1-5; D ambiguous. The receptor's source is a human donor in a cohort sampled during active COVID-19. The material sequenced was peripheral blood. For the CDR3, the DNA is TGTGCCAGCAGTCAGCACGGGGAGAATCAGCCCCAGCATTTT. Protein sequence: CASSQHGENQPQHF.